One and the same sample provided the 23 T cell receptor beta chains below, sequenced in a study of identical twins. TCRdb itself ran the 5' RACE reads through MiXCR, one entry per CDR3 protein. Of roughly 350,000 distinct CDR3 sequences in the sample, approximately 8.7% were seen once. Input material: naive T cells sorted from blood. The receptors shown here come from a woman between 50 and 59 years old in good health.

The chain combines TRBV14 with TRBJ2-1, with D unclear. The CDR3 totals 11 residues. Germline assignment: CDR1 SGHDN and CDR2 FVKESK. The V gene lost 0 bases and the J gene lost 13 bases, with 7 bases spanning the gap. This CDR3 reads CASSQDATQFF. The CDR3 region has the DNA TGTGCCAGCAGCCAAGATGCCACACAGTTCTTC.

Note on this clonotype: The CDR3 ends on some other residue instead of the conserved phenylalanine or tryptophan, so this is likely a read error. No DNA is shown, since the ends of the CDR3 on it are uncertain; the CDR3 is the one TCRdb lists. CDR3 residues: CSVAGTPGRTL. The chain has TRBV29-1 and TRBJ1-2; the table's D call TRBD1 went unverified against the DNA. Both ends counted, the CDR3 spans 11 residues. Germline V gene sequence: CDR1 SQVTM, CDR2 ANQGSEA.

This clonotype was seen repeatedly, ten times or more. The V and J genes are TRBV6-5 and TRBJ2-2; D possibly uses TRBD1 or TRBD2 (5 bases each). The CDR3 spans 15 residues. Germline-derived CDR1 and CDR2 are MNHEY and SVGAGI. Trimming pared 2 bases from V and 4 bases from J, leaving 11 bases between. CDR3 nucleotides: TGTGCCAGCAGTTACGGGGGTGTGGGCACCGGGGAGCTGTTTTTT. This codes for CASSYGGVGTGELFF.

A note on this clonotype: The germline gene is not matched at one end of the junction; a read error may be the cause. The chain combines TRBV28 with TRBJ2-3; weak D call: TRBD1 (8 bases). The CDR3 contains 14 residues. Germline values: CDR1 MDHEN, CDR2 SYDVKM. Written as DNA, the CDR3 is TGTGCCAGCAGTAACAGGGGGGGCACAGATACGGAGTATTTT. Translation: CASSNRGGTDTEYF. Full variable domain (outside the CDR3, taken from reference TRBV28 and TRBJ2-3): DVKVTQSSRYLVKRTGEKVFLECVQDMDHENMFWYRQDPGLGLRLIYFSYDVKMKEKGDIPEGYSVSREKKERFSLILESASTNQTSMYLCASSNRGGTDTEYFGPGTRLTVL.

Only a few counts were recorded for this clonotype. The V and J genes are TRBV29-1 and TRBJ2-7, with 8 bases that match TRBD2. The CDR3 is 12 residues long. CDR1 is SQVTM and CDR2 is ANQGSEA in the germline V gene. The junction had 3 bases not matched to a gene; V was cut back by 4 bases and J by 4 bases. This CDR3 reads CSVAVAGYEQYF. In DNA form, the CDR3 reads TGCAGCGTTGCTGTAGCGGGGTACGAGCAGTACTTC.

The J gene is TRBJ1-4, the V gene TRBV27; TRBD1 is a possible D gene (5 bases). Germline CDR1 and CDR2: MNHEY and SMNVEV (reference sequence). Deletions cut 0 bases from V and 8 bases from J, with 10 bases between. This CDR3 contains 14 residues. CDR3 loop: CASSLSPPGEKLFF. The CDR3 nucleotides are TGTGCCAGCAGTTTATCGCCGCCAGGGGAAAAACTGTTTTTT.

This clonotype was counted between two and nine times. In DNA form, the CDR3 reads TGCAGTGCGGGCAGGGGGCGTGATGAAAAACTGTTTTTT. Protein: CSAGRGRDEKLFF. The V call is TRBV20-1, the J call TRBJ1-4; 8 bases fit TRBD1. After removal of 6 bases from V and 6 bases from J, the junction contained 6 bases not matched to a gene. Germline-derived CDR1 and CDR2 are DFQATT and SNEGSKA (reference sequence). The CDR3 spans 13 residues.

The CDR3 reads CASSQNLAGGEYEQYF. CDR3 nucleotide sequence: TGTGCCAGCAGCCAAAATCTAGCGGGGGGGGAGTACGAGCAGTACTTC. V and J are TRBV4-2 and TRBJ2-7, with 12 bases that match TRBD2. The CDR3 contains 16 residues. Germline-derived CDR1 and CDR2 are LGHNA and YNFKEQ. Trimming removed 2 bases from V and 4 bases from J; junction bases left unmatched: 6.

The sample holds many counts of this clonotype. V gene TRBV12-3 or TRBV12-4 combines with J gene TRBJ2-3; 10 bases fit TRBD2. CDR3 length equals 14 residues. V trimming: 5 bases; J trimming: 5 bases; junction bases outside the gene matches: 4. The CDR3 bases are TGTGCCAGCAGTCCCCGGACTAGCGGAGATACGCAGTATTTT. Translation gives CASSPRTSGDTQYF.

In this sample, this clonotype turned up a few times. The rearrangement uses TRBV11-2 and TRBJ2-1; 8 bases are a match to TRBD2. CDR1 and CDR2 (germline): SGHAT, FQNNGV. V trimming: 5 bases; J trimming: 6 bases; junction bases outside the gene matches: 9. This CDR3 spans 15 amino acids. DNA of the CDR3: TGTGCCAGCAGCGCCGGGGGGGACCTGAGCAATGAGCAGTTCTTC. Residues: CASSAGGDLSNEQFF.

This clonotype was seen at least ten times. V is TRBV12-3 or TRBV12-4 and J is TRBJ2-1; a weak D match, TRBD2 (6 bases). The CDR3 covers 12 residues. Trimming removed 9 bases from V and 8 bases from J, with 14 bases in between. In DNA form, the CDR3 reads TGTGCCAGTGATGGGGGGTTCGATGAGCAGTTCTTC. This gives the protein CASDGGFDEQFF.

This clonotype was seen only a few times. The chain combines TRBV7-6 with TRBJ2-1; weak D call: TRBD2 (5 bases). The CDR3 is made up of 17 amino acids. V lost 0 bases and J lost 1, with 13 bases in between. Germline V gene lookup returns CDR1 SGHVS and CDR2 FNYEAQ. CDR3 amino acids: CASSLAGEGVSYNEQFF. Here the CDR3 DNA reads TGTGCCAGCAGCTTAGCGGGAGAAGGAGTTTCCTACAATGAGCAGTTCTTC.

The chain uses TRBV7-2 and TRBJ1-2; no reliable D call. The CDR3 totals 14 residues. V lost 1 base, J lost 1 base, and 7 bases lay in between. Germline lookup yields CDR1 SGHTA and CDR2 FQGNSA. The CDR3 DNA follows: TGTGCCAGCAGCTTAGTCCAGGTTAACTATGGCTACACCTTC. Its translation: CASSLVQVNYGYTF.

This clonotype has a handful of counts. The V and J genes are TRBV12-3 or TRBV12-4 and TRBJ2-2; 7 nucleotides match TRBD2. The CDR3 spans 18 residues. Trimming at V came to 3 bases and at J to 6 bases, leaving 16 bases not matched to a gene. For the CDR3, the DNA is TGTGCCAGCAGTTTCTTCTGGCGGGAGCCTATCACCGCCGGGGAGCTGTTTTTT. Residues: CASSFFWREPITAGELFF.

This sequence joins TRBV2 and TRBJ1-2, with a weak D call TRBD1 (6 bases). The CDR3 covers 15 residues. V was trimmed by 0 bases and J by 3 bases, leaving 11 bases between them. Germline CDR1 and CDR2: SNHLY and FYNNEI. The CDR3 sequence is CASSEAGAAYYGYTF. The DNA for the CDR3 is TGTGCCAGCAGTGAAGCGGGGGCGGCGTACTATGGCTACACCTTC.

This clonotype was recorded a few times. V usage is TRBV5-1 and J usage is TRBJ2-2; no clear D gene. The germline V and J ends were trimmed by 1 base and 6 bases, with 13 bases remaining between them. The length of the CDR3 is 15 residues. Germline-derived CDR1 and CDR2 are SGHRS and YFSETQ. The CDR3 sequence is CASSLQVASPGELFF. CDR3 in DNA: TGCGCCAGCAGCTTGCAAGTAGCTTCCCCCGGGGAGCTGTTTTTT.

The chain employs TRBV19 and TRBJ1-2; TRBD1 aligns across 8 bases. CDR1 LNHDA and CDR2 SQIVND come from the germline V gene (reference sequence). V was clipped by 7 bases and J by 7 bases; unmatched bases: 5. This CDR3 comprises 12 residues. The CDR3 DNA sequence: TGTGCCAGTATGGGACAGGTTGGTGGCTACACCTTC. This encodes CASMGQVGGYTF. Filled out from reference TRBV19 and TRBJ1-2, the complete variable domain reads DGGITQSPKYLFRKEGQNVTLSCEQNLNHDAMYWYRQDPGQGLRLIYYSQIVNDFQKGDIAEGYSVSREKKESFPLTVTSAQKNPTAFYLCASMGQVGGYTFGSGTRLTVV.

Written as DNA, the CDR3 is TGCAGTGCAGCTCACAATGAGCAGTTCTTC. It specifies CSAAHNEQFF. This rearrangement joins TRBV20-1 to TRBJ2-1, with D hard to call. The V end was cut by 6 bases, the J end by 5 bases, with 5 bases between. Germline V gene data show CDR1 as DFQATT and CDR2 as SNEGSKA (reference sequence). This CDR3 region has 10 residues.

The chain employs TRBV5-4 and TRBJ2-7, with D unclear. Germline loops: CDR1 SGHNT, CDR2 YYREEE (reference sequence). The CDR3 covers 14 residues. V lost 0 bases and J lost 4, with 11 bases in between. DNA for the CDR3: TGTGCCAGCAGCTTGGACTATCCTCGGTACGAGCAGTACTTC. Its protein is CASSLDYPRYEQYF.

The chain is built from TRBV12-3 or TRBV12-4 and TRBJ2-2; D not certain. Trimming left V 2 bases short and J 4 bases short, with 5 bases between. The CDR3 consists of 13 residues. This CDR3 is CASSLTFTGELFF. In nucleotides, the CDR3 is TGTGCCAGCAGTTTAACCTTCACCGGGGAGCTGTTTTTT.

There are many counts of this clonotype. This chain joins TRBV20-1 and TRBJ2-3; D is unresolved. Germline V lookup: CDR1 DFQATT, CDR2 SNEGSKA (reference sequence). The CDR3 is 12 amino acids. The germline V and J ends were trimmed by 1 base and 4 bases, with 6 bases remaining between them. This CDR3 is CSARAGPDTQYF. The CDR3 nucleotides read TGCAGTGCTAGAGCTGGGCCAGATACGCAGTATTTT.

This chain connects TRBV2 to TRBJ1-6; unclear D gene. Trimming cost V 10 bases and J 10 bases, with 17 bases left between them. Looked up from germline, CDR1 is SNHLY and CDR2 is FYNNEI. This CDR3 spans 13 amino acids. CDR3 loop: CATQIYLKSPLHF. The DNA for the CDR3 is TGTGCCACCCAGATATACCTAAAGTCACCCCTCCACTTT. Full variable domain (missing parts from reference TRBV2 and TRBJ1-6): EPEVTQTPSHQVTQMGQEVILRCVPISNHLYFYWYRQILGQKVEFLVSFYNNEISEKSEIFDDQFSVERPDGSNFTLKIRSTKLEDSAMYFCATQIYLKSPLHFGNGTRLTVT.

This clonotype was observed a handful of times. The rearrangement joins TRBV11-1 to TRBJ2-5; possible D gene TRBD2, 6 bases. CDR1 SGHAT and CDR2 FQDESV come from the germline V gene (reference sequence). This CDR3 is 14 amino acids long. V shed 5 bases and J shed 9 bases, with 19 bases lying between them. CDR3 coding DNA: TGTGCCAGCAGCCAAACAAAGGGTCCGGGGGCCCAGTACTTC. Its protein is CASSQTKGPGAQYF.